This T cell receptor beta chain stems from a study of molecular identifiers for immune sequencing clone quantification. This clonotype has ten or more counts. One entry per CDR3 protein, called by TCRdb with MiXCR from the PCR reads. The profile shows 490,000 or so distinct CDR3 sequences, 25% of them singletons. The source material was naive CD8+ T cells from blood, with Jurkat cell RNA spiked in. As for subset: FACS-sorted CD8+CD4-CCR7+CD45RA+ naive T cells. The clonotype originates from a human donor in good health. Some libraries in this study had Jurkat cell RNA spiked in.

The CDR3 reads CSVEARDRGRESPTDTQYF. The CDR3 DNA follows: TGCAGCGTTGAGGCCCGGGACAGGGGGCGTGAGTCCCCCACAGATACGCAGTATTTT. The J gene is TRBJ2-3, the V gene TRBV29-1; TRBD1 aligns across 12 bases. Germline V gene data show CDR1 as SQVTM and CDR2 as ANQGSEA. The J segment lost 2 bases and the V segment lost 3 bases, leaving 15 bases of the junction unmatched. The CDR3 contains 19 residues.